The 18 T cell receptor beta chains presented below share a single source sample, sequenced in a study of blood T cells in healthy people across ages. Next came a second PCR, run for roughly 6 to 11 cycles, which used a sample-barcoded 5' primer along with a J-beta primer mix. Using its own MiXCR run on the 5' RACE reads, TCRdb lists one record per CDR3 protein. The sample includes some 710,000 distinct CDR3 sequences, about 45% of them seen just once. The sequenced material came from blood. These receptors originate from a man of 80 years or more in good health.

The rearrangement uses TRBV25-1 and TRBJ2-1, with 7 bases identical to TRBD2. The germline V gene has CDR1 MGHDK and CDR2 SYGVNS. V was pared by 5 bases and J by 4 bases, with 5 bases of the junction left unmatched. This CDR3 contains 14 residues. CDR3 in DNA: TGTGCCAGCAGTCACCGGGACTATTACAATGAGCAGTTCTTC. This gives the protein CASSHRDYYNEQFF.

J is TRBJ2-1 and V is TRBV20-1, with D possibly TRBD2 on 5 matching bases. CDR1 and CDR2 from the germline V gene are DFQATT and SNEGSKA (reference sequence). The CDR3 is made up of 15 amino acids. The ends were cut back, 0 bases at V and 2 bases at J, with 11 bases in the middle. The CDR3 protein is CSARDLVGAYNEQFF. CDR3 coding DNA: TGCAGTGCTAGAGATCTGGTGGGAGCCTACAATGAGCAGTTCTTC.

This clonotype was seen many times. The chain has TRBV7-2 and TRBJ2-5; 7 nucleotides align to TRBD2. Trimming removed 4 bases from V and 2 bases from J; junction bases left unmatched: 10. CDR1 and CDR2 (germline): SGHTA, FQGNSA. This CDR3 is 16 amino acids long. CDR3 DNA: TGTGCCAGCAGCTGGTCCGCGCGACTAGCTCAAGAGACCCAGTACTTC. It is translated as CASSWSARLAQETQYF.

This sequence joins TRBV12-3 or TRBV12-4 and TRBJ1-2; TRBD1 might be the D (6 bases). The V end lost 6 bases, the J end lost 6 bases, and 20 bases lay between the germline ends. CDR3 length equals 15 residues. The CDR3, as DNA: TGTGCCAGCAGCTACCTCGACAGGAGCCGAAATGGCTACACCTTC. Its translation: CASSYLDRSRNGYTF.

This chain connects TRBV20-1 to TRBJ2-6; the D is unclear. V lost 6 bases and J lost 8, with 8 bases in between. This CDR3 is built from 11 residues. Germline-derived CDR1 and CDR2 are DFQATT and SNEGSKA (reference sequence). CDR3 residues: CSARRPNVLTF. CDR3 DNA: TGCAGTGCCCGTCGGCCCAACGTCCTGACTTTC.

CDR3 DNA sequence: TGTGCCAGCAGCAGTAGCGGGAGGGCGAACACCGGGGAGCTGTTTTTT. It yields the protein CASSSSGRANTGELFF. The V and J genes are TRBV11-2 and TRBJ2-2; TRBD2 matches 11 bases. CDR3 length: 16 amino acids. The germline V gene encodes CDR1 SGHAT and CDR2 FQNNGV. Losses at the gene ends were 5 bases for V and 0 bases for J; bases not matched to a gene: 2. Full variable domain (rest looked up from reference TRBV11-2 and TRBJ2-2): EAGVAQSPRYKIIEKRQSVAFWCNPISGHATLYWYQQILGQGPKLLIQFQNNGVVDDSQLPKDRFSAERLKGVDSTLKIQPAKLEDSAVYLCASSSSGRANTGELFFGEGSRLTVL.

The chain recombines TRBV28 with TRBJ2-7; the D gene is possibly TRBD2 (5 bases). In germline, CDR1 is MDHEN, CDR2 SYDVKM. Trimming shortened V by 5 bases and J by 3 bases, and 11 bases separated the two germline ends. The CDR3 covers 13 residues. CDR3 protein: CASSVHRGYEQYF. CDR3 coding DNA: TGTGCCAGCAGTGTACACCGGGGCTACGAGCAGTACTTC.

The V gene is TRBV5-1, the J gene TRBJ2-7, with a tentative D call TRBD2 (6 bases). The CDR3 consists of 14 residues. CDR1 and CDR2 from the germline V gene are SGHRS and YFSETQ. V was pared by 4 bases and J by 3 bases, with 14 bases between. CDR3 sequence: CASSNGGGFYEQYF. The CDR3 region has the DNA TGCGCCAGCAGCAACGGGGGAGGATTCTACGAGCAGTACTTC.

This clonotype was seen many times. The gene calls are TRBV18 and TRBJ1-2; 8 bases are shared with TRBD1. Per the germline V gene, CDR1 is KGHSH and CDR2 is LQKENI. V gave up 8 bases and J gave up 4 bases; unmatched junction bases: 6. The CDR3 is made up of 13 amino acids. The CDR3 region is CASSPDRGYGYTF. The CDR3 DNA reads TGTGCCAGCAGTCCAGACAGGGGCTATGGCTACACCTTC.

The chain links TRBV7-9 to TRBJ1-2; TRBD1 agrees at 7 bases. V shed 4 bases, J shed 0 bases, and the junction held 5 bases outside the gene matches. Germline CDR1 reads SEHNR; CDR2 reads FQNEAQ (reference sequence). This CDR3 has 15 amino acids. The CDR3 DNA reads TGTGCCAGCAGCTCTGACAGGGCTCCTAACTATGGCTACACCTTC. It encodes CASSSDRAPNYGYTF.

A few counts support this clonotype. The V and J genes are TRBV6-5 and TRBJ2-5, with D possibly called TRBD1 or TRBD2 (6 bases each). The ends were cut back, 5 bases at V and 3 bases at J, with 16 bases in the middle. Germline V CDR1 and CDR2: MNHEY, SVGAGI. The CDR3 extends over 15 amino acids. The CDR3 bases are TGTGCCAGCAGTCCACGGGGGCAGGGCAAAGAGACCCAGTACTTC. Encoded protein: CASSPRGQGKETQYF.

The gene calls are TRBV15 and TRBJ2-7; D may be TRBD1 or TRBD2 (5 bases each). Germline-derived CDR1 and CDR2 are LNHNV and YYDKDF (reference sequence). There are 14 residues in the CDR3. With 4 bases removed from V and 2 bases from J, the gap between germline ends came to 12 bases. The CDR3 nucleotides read TGTGCCACCAGCACGGGGATGGACACCTACGAGCAGTACTTC. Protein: CATSTGMDTYEQYF.

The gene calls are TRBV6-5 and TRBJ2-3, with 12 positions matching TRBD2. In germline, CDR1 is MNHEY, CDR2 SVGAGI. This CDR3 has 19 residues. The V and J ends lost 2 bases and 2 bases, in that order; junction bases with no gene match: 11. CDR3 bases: TGTGCCAGCAGTTACCTAGGACTAGCGGGGAGTAAGTTCACAGATACGCAGTATTTT. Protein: CASSYLGLAGSKFTDTQYF.

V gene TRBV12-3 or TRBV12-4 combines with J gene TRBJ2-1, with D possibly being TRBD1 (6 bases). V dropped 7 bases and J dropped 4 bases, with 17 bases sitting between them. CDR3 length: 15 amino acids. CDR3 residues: CASTTLGAEYNEQFF. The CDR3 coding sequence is TGTGCCAGCACCACCCTGGGGGCAGAATACAATGAGCAGTTCTTC.

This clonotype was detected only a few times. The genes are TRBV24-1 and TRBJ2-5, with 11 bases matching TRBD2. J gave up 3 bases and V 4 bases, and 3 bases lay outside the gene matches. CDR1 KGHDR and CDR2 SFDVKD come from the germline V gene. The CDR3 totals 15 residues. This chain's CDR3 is CATSDSGLAEETQYF. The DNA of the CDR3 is TGTGCCACCAGTGACTCGGGACTAGCGGAAGAGACCCAGTACTTC.

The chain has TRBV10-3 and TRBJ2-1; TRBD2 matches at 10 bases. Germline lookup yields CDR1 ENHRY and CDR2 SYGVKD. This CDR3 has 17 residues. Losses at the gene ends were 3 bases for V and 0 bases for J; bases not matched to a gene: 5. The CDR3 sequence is CAISERASGSSYNEQFF. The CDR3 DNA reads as TGTGCCATCAGTGAAAGGGCTAGCGGGAGCTCCTACAATGAGCAGTTCTTC.

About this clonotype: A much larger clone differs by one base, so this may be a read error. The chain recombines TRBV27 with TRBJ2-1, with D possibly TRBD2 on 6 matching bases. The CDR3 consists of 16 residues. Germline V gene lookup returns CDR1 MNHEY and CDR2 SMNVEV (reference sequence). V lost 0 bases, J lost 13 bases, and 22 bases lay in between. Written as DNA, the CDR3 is TGTGCCAGCAGTTTATCACCAGGAGGGAGAGGGGAGACCCAGTTCTTC. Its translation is CASSLSPGGRGETQFF.

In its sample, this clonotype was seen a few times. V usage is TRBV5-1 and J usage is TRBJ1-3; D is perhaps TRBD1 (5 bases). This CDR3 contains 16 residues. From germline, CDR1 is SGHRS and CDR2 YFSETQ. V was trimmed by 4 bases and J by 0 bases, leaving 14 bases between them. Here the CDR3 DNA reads TGCGCCAGCAGCACTGGGGGAACCGGCTCTGGAAACACCATATATTTT. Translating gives CASSTGGTGSGNTIYF.